This T cell receptor (beta chain) was recorded in a study of beta chain features in type 1 diabetes. Study in general: The samples had roughly 100,000,000 sorted cells examined in all. Study observations and caveats: For type 1 diabetes patients, VDJ junctions showed fewer insertions and more deletions. Comparison showed that naive, central memory and Treg TCRB repertoires appeared more similar among patients than among healthy donors.

Looked up from germline, CDR1 is GTSNPN and CDR2 is SVGIG (reference sequence). V gave up 2 bases and J gave up 4 bases, with 11 bases separating them. The CDR3 is 13 amino acids. Expressed TCRB transcripts were sequenced after all isolated RNA was converted to cDNA. Method: immunoSEQ multiplex PCR; TCRdb's copy keeps in-frame clones and lacks some. The table lists hundreds of thousands of clones, approximately 15% of them singletons. As to this clone: Its antigen remains unknown.

The gene calls are TRBV30 and TRBJ1-2, with D possibly TRBD1 on 5 matching bases. Sequencing used naive CD4+ T cells from blood. This TCR came from a man aged 25 to 45 in good health. Written as DNA, the CDR3 is TGTGCCTGGAGTCAGCAGGGTACCTATGGCTACACCTTC. Translation gives CAWSQQGTYGYTF.